The entry below describes one TCR beta chain. The sample originates from a study of CD8 T cells in Susac syndrome. From germline, CDR1 is LNHDA and CDR2 SQIVND (reference sequence). Trimming cost V 3 bases and J 4 bases, with 19 bases left between them. CDR3 length equals 17 residues. Reverse transcription of roughly 0.45 to 1 ug RNA was performed with random hexamers. Across 54 Vbeta and 13 Jbeta, immunoSEQ multiplex PCR amplified TCR beta CDR3. TCRdb redid the calling of the immunoSEQ multiplex PCR reads with MiXCR, one entry per CDR3 protein. The table lists 130,000 or so distinct CDR3 sequences, around 75% of them singletons. Treatment-naive patients with stable or active relapsing-remitting disease were the multiple sclerosis controls.

This clonotype originated in a human donor with multiple sclerosis. The V call is TRBV19, the J call TRBJ1-5; perhaps TRBD1 as D (5 bases). Sequencing was carried out using CD8+ T cells from PBMCs. In DNA form, the CDR3 reads TGTGCCAGTAGTATGGGCCTGTCGGGACCTTATAATCAGCCCCAGCATTTT. Translating gives CASSMGLSGPYNQPQHF.